The 21 T cell receptor beta chains listed next were all sequenced from one sample in a study of blood T cell repertoires in COVID-19. Assay used: immunoSEQ multiplex PCR; TCRdb lists only in-frame clones, some missing. The sample lists about 300,000 clones; roughly 87% were seen once. The sample comprised peripheral blood. These TCRs come from a human donor in a cohort sampled during active COVID-19.

V and J are TRBV13 and TRBJ2-1; 9 positions agree with TRBD2. The germline V gene has CDR1 PRHDT and CDR2 FYEKMQ (reference sequence). This CDR3 is 15 amino acids long. V lost 2 bases and J lost 8; bases outside the gene matches: 7. CDR3 loop: CASSLSPSGTHEQFF. The CDR3 DNA reads TGTGCCAGCAGCTTATCGCCTAGCGGGACCCATGAGCAGTTCTTC.

V gene TRBV5-4 combines with J gene TRBJ2-1, with D possibly being TRBD2 (6 bases). The CDR3 contains 19 residues. CDR1 and CDR2 from the germline V gene are SGHNT and YYREEE (reference sequence). Trimming pared 4 bases from V and 2 bases from J, leaving 25 bases between. CDR3: CASSRSSDPQTLPYNEQFF. The CDR3 bases are TGTGCCAGCAGCCGGTCTAGCGATCCCCAGACTTTACCCTACAATGAGCAGTTCTTC.

This sequence joins TRBV5-6 and TRBJ2-7, with a possible D match to TRBD1 (5 bases). Per germline, CDR1 SGHDT and CDR2 YYEEEE. This CDR3 spans 14 amino acids. The germline V and J ends were trimmed by 2 bases and 0 bases, with 9 bases remaining between them. The CDR3 coding sequence is TGTGCCAGCAGCTTTCTCCAGGGCTCCTACGAGCAGTACTTC. This sequence encodes CASSFLQGSYEQYF.

This chain uses TRBV18 with TRBJ1-1; D might be TRBD1 (6 bases). Germline CDR1 reads KGHSH; CDR2 reads LQKENI. Trimming left V 4 bases short and J 1 base short, with 16 bases between. CDR3 size: 16 residues. The CDR3 DNA is TGTGCCAGCTCACGGGCGGGGGGCCCCAAGAACACTGAAGCTTTCTTT. As protein: CASSRAGGPKNTEAFF.

This clone was detected a few times. The rearrangement links TRBV30 to TRBJ1-4; D is unresolved. V was trimmed by 0 bases and J by 10 bases, leaving 12 bases between them. This CDR3 is 13 amino acids long. CDR1 GTSNPN and CDR2 SVGIG come from the germline V gene (reference sequence). The CDR3 reads CAWSVLGPGKLFF. The DNA for the CDR3 is TGTGCCTGGAGTGTACTAGGCCCCGGAAAACTGTTTTTT.

This chain joins TRBV10-1 and TRBJ2-1; tentatively, D is TRBD1 (6 bases). In germline, CDR1 is WNHNN, CDR2 SYGVQD (reference sequence). CDR3 length: 15 amino acids. The V end lost 5 bases, the J end lost 2 bases, and 13 bases lay between the germline ends. The CDR3 bases are TGCGCCAGCAGTAACCAACAGGGAGCCTACAATGAGCAGTTCTTC. It codes for CASSNQQGAYNEQFF.

The rearrangement uses TRBV3-1 (or the pseudogene TRBV3-2) and TRBJ1-1, with D perhaps TRBD1 (6 bases). V gave up 6 bases and J gave up 8 bases, with 10 bases separating them. Germline V gene lookup returns CDR1 LGHDT and CDR2 YNNKEL (reference sequence). CDR3 length: 11 residues. The CDR3 nucleotides read TGTGCCAGCAGAAATACAGGGGAAGCTTTCTTT. Its protein is CASRNTGEAFF.

V is TRBV5-4 and J is TRBJ1-2; tentative D call: TRBD1 (6 bases). The CDR3 sequence is 18 residues long. The ends were cut back, 3 bases at V and 5 bases at J, with 26 bases in the middle. Germline assignment: CDR1 SGHNT and CDR2 YYREEE (reference sequence). CDR3 in amino acids: CASSYKTGGTQPYYGYTF. The CDR3 nucleotides read TGTGCCAGCAGCTACAAGACAGGAGGTACCCAACCTTATTATGGCTACACCTTC.

V usage is TRBV7-9 and J usage is TRBJ2-2; D is perhaps TRBD2 (6 bases). Germline V gene sequence: CDR1 SEHNR, CDR2 FQNEAQ (reference sequence). The length of the CDR3 is 17 residues. Between the trimmed V and J ends, which lost 1 base and 7 bases, there was a span of 19 bases. The CDR3 reads CASSLGRRTGVGGELFF. The CDR3 region has the DNA TGTGCCAGCAGCTTAGGAAGGAGGACGGGAGTCGGCGGGGAGCTGTTTTTT.

This clone was observed a handful of times. The rearrangement uses TRBV2 and TRBJ2-2; a possible D gene is TRBD1 (6 bases). V lost 6 bases to trimming and J lost 0 bases, with 11 bases between them. This CDR3 region has 15 residues. Germline CDR1 is SNHLY and CDR2 is FYNNEI. The CDR3: CASRKTGANTGELFF. CDR3 bases: TGTGCCAGCAGGAAGACAGGTGCGAACACCGGGGAGCTGTTTTTT. The variable domain in full, completed from reference TRBV2 and TRBJ2-2, reads EPEVTQTPSHQVTQMGQEVILRCVPISNHLYFYWYRQILGQKVEFLVSFYNNEISEKSEIFDDQFSVERPDGSNFTLKIRSTKLEDSAMYFCASRKTGANTGELFFGEGSRLTVL.

The CDR3 bases are TGTGCCAGCAGCTTCATCGCAAGACCGGGCACTGAAGCTTTCTTT. This gives the protein CASSFIARPGTEAFF. This chain joins TRBV13 and TRBJ1-1; no reliable D call. V was shortened by 3 bases and J by 4 bases, with 15 bases between the two germline ends. The CDR3 spans 15 residues. Germline loops: CDR1 PRHDT, CDR2 FYEKMQ (reference sequence).

This clone was seen a handful of times. The J gene is TRBJ2-2, the V gene TRBV18, with TRBD1 matching 9 bases. The CDR3 totals 16 residues. J gave up 4 bases and V 4 bases, and 7 bases lay outside the gene matches. CDR1 is KGHSH and CDR2 is LQKENI in the germline V gene. The chain's CDR3 is CASSRPGQGGTGELFF. As DNA, the CDR3 is TGTGCCAGCTCACGGCCGGGACAGGGCGGCACCGGGGAGCTGTTTTTT.

This clone has a single count. J is TRBJ2-7 and V is TRBV7-2, with D possibly being TRBD2 (6 bases). The ends were cut back, 6 bases at V and 2 bases at J, with 17 bases in the middle. Germline values: CDR1 SGHTA, CDR2 FQGNSA. The CDR3 loop spans 15 amino acids. The CDR3, as DNA: TGTGCCAGCAGTCCAGACCGGTCTAGCGCCTACGAGCAGTACTTC. This sequence encodes CASSPDRSSAYEQYF.

The chain is built from TRBV19 and TRBJ1-1; D call uncertain. Trimming pared 7 bases from V and 6 bases from J, leaving 18 bases between. This CDR3 is 14 amino acids long. Germline-derived CDR1 and CDR2 are LNHDA and SQIVND (reference sequence). The CDR3 region has the DNA TGTGCCAGTAAAAGTCTCGGCGGTTCGGCTGAAGCTTTCTTT. Its translation is CASKSLGGSAEAFF.

V and J are TRBV7-2 and TRBJ2-5, with a possible D match to TRBD2 (6 bases). The ends were cut back, 5 bases at V and 5 bases at J, with 15 bases in the middle. The CDR3 totals 14 residues. The germline V gene has CDR1 SGHTA and CDR2 FQGNSA. CDR3 sequence (DNA): TGTGCCAGCAGCCCCCGGCGGCTAGCGGAGACCCAGTACTTC. Protein sequence: CASSPRRLAETQYF.

This clone was observed once. The rearrangement uses TRBV29-1 and TRBJ2-6, with 9 bases fitting TRBD2. The germline V gene encodes CDR1 SQVTM and CDR2 ANQGSEA. The CDR3 runs 16 residues. Trimming at V came to 6 bases and at J to 0 bases, leaving 6 bases not matched to a gene. The CDR3 loop is CSVAGTSLSGANVLTF. The CDR3 DNA reads as TGCAGCGTAGCCGGGACTAGCCTCTCTGGGGCCAACGTCCTGACTTTC.

J is TRBJ2-7 and V is TRBV7-9, with D unclear. Germline V gene sequence: CDR1 SEHNR, CDR2 FQNEAQ (reference sequence). V was cut by 1 base and J by 2 bases, with 9 bases left in between. The CDR3 has 14 amino acids. For the CDR3, the DNA is TGTGCCAGCAGCTTAGAAACTTCACCCTACGAGCAGTACTTC. Translating gives CASSLETSPYEQYF.

This clone appeared once. This chain connects TRBV14 to TRBJ2-3; D is possibly TRBD2 (5 bases). From germline, CDR1 is SGHDN and CDR2 FVKESK. V was trimmed by 0 bases and J by 2 bases, leaving 12 bases between them. The CDR3 spans 16 residues. For the CDR3, the DNA is TGTGCCAGCAGCCAAGATTCAGCGGCAAACACAGATACGCAGTATTTT. Protein: CASSQDSAANTDTQYF.

The V and J genes are TRBV7-2 and TRBJ2-1; TRBD2 aligns across 9 bases. The CDR3 sequence is 15 residues long. Per the germline V gene, CDR1 is SGHTA and CDR2 is FQGNSA. With 2 bases clipped from V and 3 bases from J, the junction kept 2 bases outside the gene matches. The CDR3 protein is CASSLSSGIYNEQFF. DNA of the CDR3: TGTGCCAGCAGCTTATCTAGCGGGATCTACAATGAGCAGTTCTTC.

The chain combines TRBV5-4 with TRBJ1-6; 9 bases are shared with TRBD1. The germline CDR1 and CDR2 sequences are SGHNT and YYREEE (reference sequence). V dropped 4 bases and J dropped 9; count of bases not matched to a gene: 5. This CDR3 is 14 amino acids long. The CDR3 DNA follows: TGTGCCAGCAGCCGGGACAGGGTTGGTTCACCCCTCCACTTT. It is translated as CASSRDRVGSPLHF. The full variable domain, its missing parts supplied by reference TRBV5-4 and TRBJ1-6, is ETGVTQSPTHLIKTRGQQVTLRCSSQSGHNTVSWYQQALGQGPQFIFQYYREEENGRGNFPPRFSGLQFPNYSSELNVNALELDDSALYLCASSRDRVGSPLHFGNGTRLTVT.

The chain links TRBV2 to TRBJ1-3; unclear D gene. CDR3 length equals 13 residues. The germline V gene has CDR1 SNHLY and CDR2 FYNNEI. V lost 4 bases to trimming and J lost 3 bases, with 7 bases between them. The CDR3 is CASSGYLGNTIYF. CDR3 bases: TGTGCCAGCAGTGGCTACCTTGGAAACACCATATATTTT.